The text below deals with one T cell receptor beta chain. This sample was taken from a study of cytomegalovirus exposure and HLA in healthy donors. V was trimmed by 3 bases and J by 5 bases, leaving 14 bases between them. Germline V CDR1 and CDR2: SGHTA, FQGNSA. The CDR3 extends over 15 amino acids. The PCR was carried out with 60 Vbeta primers and 13 Jbeta primers. The repertoire was sequenced with immunoSEQ multiplex PCR; TCRdb's copy has only in-frame clones and lacks some. The table records about 110,000 clones, 80% to 85% of them present only once. The source is a woman in her sixties in good health and CMV-seropositive. This chain links TRBV7-2 with TRBJ2-1; D ambiguous. Sequences were obtained from PBMCs. CDR3 protein: CASSFLRGSNNEQFF. The DNA for the CDR3 is TGTGCCAGCAGCTTCCTCCGAGGATCAAACAATGAGCAGTTCTTC.